This record concerns one T cell receptor (beta chain) sequence. No antigen is known for it. The V end lost 0 bases, the J end lost 5 bases, and 13 bases lay between the germline ends. Germline CDR1 and CDR2: GTSNPN and SVGIG (reference sequence). The CDR3 contains 14 residues. The data were produced by immunoSEQ multiplex PCR, yet TCRdb's version contains in-frame clones alone and is incomplete. The sample lists tens of thousands of clones, around 80% occurring once. The culture ran for roughly 10 days before CD4+ T cells were isolated. SARS-CoV-2 infected the person between March and December 2020, as confirmed by PCR. Two doses of either BNT162b2 or mRNA-1273 were given to each participant. This specimen comes from a study of vaccination effects on CD4 cells after COVID-19.

This sequence joins TRBV30 and TRBJ2-5; no firm D call. This receptor was taken from a human donor who had a prior SARS-CoV-2 infection. This specimen consisted of CD4+ T cells from PBMCs cultured without peptide, obtained after COVID-19 vaccination. In DNA, the CDR3 is TGTGCCTGGAGTGTACCCCCTAGTTTGGAGACCCAGTACTTC. Translating gives CAWSVPPSLETQYF.